One and the same sample provided the 15 T cell receptor beta chains below, sequenced in a study of cytomegalovirus exposure and HLA in healthy donors. Researchers ran the PCR with 60 Vbeta and 13 Jbeta primers. TCRdb keeps only in-frame clones here, not all; method: immunoSEQ multiplex PCR. The sample gives around 160,000 clones, approximately 85% of which show up once; roughly 9.3% is in the top ten. Material for sequencing was PBMCs. These receptors were collected from a man aged 18-30 years in good health and CMV-seropositive.

This clone was picked up a small number of times. The rearrangement uses TRBV19 and TRBJ1-3; D gene unclear. CDR1 is LNHDA, CDR2 SQIVND, per germline (reference sequence). Trimming took off 1 base at V and 1 base at J, with 17 bases between the two ends. CDR3 length equals 18 residues. The CDR3 DNA reads TGTGCCAGTAGTATAGGCGTGCCTCTGGGCACATCTGGAAACACCATATATTTT. It encodes CASSIGVPLGTSGNTIYF.

The DNA for the CDR3 is TGCAGCGGACAGGGTTTTGAGACCCAGTACTTC. It codes for CSGQGFETQYF. The chain couples TRBV20-1 to TRBJ2-5, with 8 bases identical to TRBD1. The CDR3 covers 11 residues. Germline V gives CDR1 DFQATT, CDR2 SNEGSKA (reference sequence).

This clone was detected only once. This sequence joins TRBV6-1 and TRBJ2-7; 9 bases agree with TRBD1. Per germline, CDR1 MNHNS and CDR2 SASEGT. The CDR3 sequence is 14 residues long. Losses at the gene ends were 4 bases for V and 3 bases for J; bases not matched to a gene: 4. The CDR3 DNA reads TGTGCCAGCAGTGGAAGGGACAGGGTCTACGAGCAGTACTTC. This codes for CASSGRDRVYEQYF.

The rearrangement uses TRBV15 and TRBJ2-3; 14 positions match TRBD2. V trimming: 0 bases; J trimming: 4 bases; junction bases outside the gene matches: 0. This CDR3 has 16 amino acids. Germline V gives CDR1 LNHNV, CDR2 YYDKDF (reference sequence). CDR3 nucleotide sequence: TGTGCCACCAGCAGAGAGACTAGCGGGGGGGCAGATACGCAGTATTTT. Encoded protein: CATSRETSGGADTQYF.

The chain recombines TRBV5-4 with TRBJ2-3; maybe TRBD2 (6 bases). The length of the CDR3 is 18 residues. V was trimmed by 3 bases and J by 2 bases, leaving 22 bases between them. Germline V gene data show CDR1 as SGHNT and CDR2 as YYREEE (reference sequence). The CDR3 spells CASSSDPPGLDYTDTQYF. For the CDR3, the DNA is TGTGCCAGCAGCTCCGACCCCCCGGGACTGGACTACACAGATACGCAGTATTTT.

This clone was seen a few times. The V and J genes are TRBV5-4 and TRBJ1-1; D ambiguous. Germline loops: CDR1 SGHNT, CDR2 YYREEE (reference sequence). The CDR3 is 14 amino acids. Trimming removed 3 bases at V and 1 base at J, with 10 bases between. CDR3 sequence (DNA): TGTGCCAGCAGCTCTATCACCGGGAACACTGAAGCTTTCTTT. Amino acid sequence: CASSSITGNTEAFF.

To note about this clone: In the same sample, other DNA sequences code for this CDR3. This chain links TRBV6-5 with TRBJ2-7; 9 bases fit TRBD1. The ends lost 2 bases at V and 7 bases at J; junction bases unmatched: 6. The V gene's germline CDR1 is MNHEY and CDR2 SVGAGI. The CDR3 length is 14 residues. CDR3 sequence reads: CASSYGTGWYEQYF. In DNA, the CDR3 is TGTGCCAGCAGTTACGGGACAGGGTGGTATGAGCAGTACTTC.

The chain employs TRBV7-6 and TRBJ2-5; 7 bases are a match to TRBD1. V lost 5 bases, J lost 1 base, and 4 bases stayed unmatched. Germline V gives CDR1 SGHVS, CDR2 FNYEAQ. The CDR3 spans 14 residues. CDR3 nucleotides: TGTGCCAGCAGCGACCGGGACAGCCAAGAGACCCAGTACTTC. Translating it yields CASSDRDSQETQYF.

The V call is TRBV5-6, the J call TRBJ1-1; no reliable D call. This CDR3 is built from 12 residues. V dropped 0 bases and J dropped 5 bases, with 5 bases sitting between them. Germline V CDR1 and CDR2: SGHDT, YYEEEE. CDR3 sequence (DNA): TGTGCCAGCAGCTTGGGTAGAACTGAAGCTTTCTTT. Protein sequence: CASSLGRTEAFF.

As regards this clone: One end of the junction is discordant with germline, which a read error may explain. The rearrangement joins TRBV18 to TRBJ2-5; TRBD1 aligns across 9 bases. Germline lookup yields CDR1 KGHSH and CDR2 LQKENI. The CDR3 contains 15 residues. The CDR3 protein is CASSPTGQGQETQYF. CDR3 coding DNA: TGTGCCAGCTCCCCAACGGGACAGGGACAAGAAACCCAGTACTTC.

The CDR3 DNA follows: TGTGCCAGCAGCGGGACAGGGAATTACATCAATGAGCAGTTCTTC. Translating it yields CASSGTGNYINEQFF. This chain joins TRBV7-9 and TRBJ2-1; TRBD1 agrees at 9 bases. Germline loops: CDR1 SEHNR, CDR2 FQNEAQ (reference sequence). This CDR3 spans 15 amino acids. V trimming: 5 bases; J trimming: 6 bases; junction bases outside the gene matches: 8.

This rearrangement joins TRBV7-6 to TRBJ2-7, with 7 bases that match TRBD1. Germline loops: CDR1 SGHVS, CDR2 FNYEAQ. This CDR3 is 16 amino acids long. V trimming: 5 bases; J trimming: 9 bases; junction bases outside the gene matches: 19. The CDR3 spells CASSEQGPGILSAQYF. For the CDR3, the DNA is TGTGCCAGCAGCGAACAGGGGCCGGGAATTCTATCTGCGCAGTACTTC.

The CDR3 nucleotides are TGTGCCACCAGCAGAGAAGGGGCCAATCAGCCCCAGCATTTT. It encodes CATSREGANQPQHF. V is TRBV15 and J is TRBJ1-5, with TRBD1 as a possible D gene (5 bases). Germline V gene sequence: CDR1 LNHNV, CDR2 YYDKDF (reference sequence). The ends were cut back, 0 bases at V and 3 bases at J, with 6 bases in the middle. The CDR3 extends over 14 amino acids. The variable domain in full, completed from reference TRBV15 and TRBJ1-5, reads DAMVIQNPRYQVTQFGKPVTLSCSQTLNHNVMYWYQQKSSQAPKLLFHYYDKDFNNEADTPDNFQSRRPNTSFCFLDIRSPGLGDTAMYLCATSREGANQPQHFGDGTRLSIL.

The chain employs TRBV6-1 and TRBJ2-7; D possibly corresponds to TRBD1 (6 bases). V lost 4 bases, J lost 4 bases, and 11 bases lay in between. The CDR3 runs 13 residues. Germline CDR1 reads MNHNS; CDR2 reads SASEGT. CDR3 region: CASSVGHTYEQYF. The CDR3 DNA reads as TGTGCCAGCAGTGTGGGACATACATACGAGCAGTACTTC.

The chain combines TRBV10-3 with TRBJ1-5; 7 bases fit TRBD1. CDR1 and CDR2 (germline): ENHRY, SYGVKD. The J segment lost 7 bases and the V segment lost 0 bases, leaving 3 bases of the junction unmatched. The CDR3 contains 14 residues. CDR3 nucleotide sequence: TGTGCCATCAGTGAGTCGACAGGGCAACAGCCCCAGCATTTT. This codes for CAISESTGQQPQHF.